These T cell receptor beta chains were read from a single sample in a study of a mutant IDH1 vaccine in newly diagnosed glioma. Data came from immunoSEQ multiplex PCR; TCRdb stores just in-frame clones and leaves some out. The sample lists around 60,000 clones, 70% to 90% occurring once. Their antigens are not known. The sample was PBMCs, taken from a glioma patient whose treatment included an IDH1 peptide vaccine. All receptors come from a man aged 40-49 years with glioma. The CDR3 runs from the conserved cysteine through the conserved F or W. The order of the fields is clone size, V gene, D gene, CDR3 length, J gene, CDR3 protein, CDR3 DNA. The D gene is left open where the match is weak. Not all rows give a size; the values are once, few, many and, for expanded clones, a class.

once,TRBV6-5,-,14,TRBJ1-3,CASRQGGSGNTIYF,TGTGCCAGCAGACAGGGCGGCTCTGGAAACACCATATATTTT
once,TRBV19,-,17,TRBJ1-3,CASSMNSRSNSGNTIYF,TGTGCCAGTAGTATGAACAGCAGGTCAAACTCTGGAAACACCATATATTTT
-,TRBV6-1,-,15,TRBJ1-5,CASNSNPGAHQPQHF,TGTGCCAGCAACTCGAACCCAGGGGCCCATCAGCCCCAGCATTTT
-,TRBV5-1,-,16,TRBJ2-1,CASSTLPSGTNNEQFF,TGCGCCAGCAGCACACTTCCATCCGGGACCAACAATGAGCAGTTCTTC
once,TRBV21-1,-,13,TRBJ2-5,CASSTPEGETQYF,TGTGCCAGCAGCACCCCTGAGGGAGAGACCCAGTACTTC
-,TRBV28,-,22,TRBJ2-7,CASSLPWPGLKDTGPSSYEQYF,TGTGCCAGCAGTTTACCCTGGCCTGGACTGAAAGACACTGGCCCCTCCTCCTACGAGCAGTACTTC
medium-sized,TRBV4-2,-,16,TRBJ1-4,CASSQGAGIRGEKLFF,TGTGCCAGCAGCCAAGGGGCCGGGATCCGTGGAGAAAAACTGTTTTTT
once,TRBV7-2,-,13,TRBJ1-1,CASSVSEGTEAFF,TGTGCCAGCAGCGTTTCAGAGGGCACTGAAGCTTTCTTT
-,TRBV13,-,16,TRBJ2-5,CASSRGGAGWGETQYF,TGTGCCAGCAGCCGGGGCGGAGCGGGTTGGGGGGAGACCCAGTACTTC
once,TRBV19,TRBD1,15,TRBJ1-1,CASSIRGTGDTEAFF,TGTGCCAGTAGTATACGTGGGACAGGGGACACTGAAGCTTTCTTT
medium-sized,TRBV5-4,-,16,TRBJ1-1,CASSRENTGGHTEAFF,TGTGCCAGCAGCCGCGAGAATACAGGAGGGCACACTGAAGCTTTCTTT
-,TRBV10-2,-,14,TRBJ2-7,CASSEPRNHYEQYF,TGCGCCAGCAGTGAGCCCAGAAATCATTACGAGCAGTACTTC
once,TRBV18,TRBD2,18,TRBJ2-7,CASSPLGQKLAGSYEQYF,TGTGCCAGCTCACCATTGGGACAGAAACTAGCGGGGTCCTACGAGCAGTACTTC
once,TRBV15,-,17,TRBJ1-5,CATSRDRGGDSNQPQHF,TGTGCCACCAGCAGAGATCGAGGAGGGGACAGCAATCAGCCCCAGCATTTT
few,TRBV7-3,-,13,TRBJ1-1,CASSPQENTEAFF,TGTGCCAGCAGCCCGCAGGAGAACACTGAAGCTTTCTTT
once,TRBV19,TRBD1,16,TRBJ1-3,CASSGLTGGSGNTIYF,TGTGCCAGTAGCGGTTTGACAGGGGGATCTGGAAACACCATATATTTT
-,TRBV15,-,14,TRBJ1-6,CATSSGRGNSPLHF,TGTGCCACCAGCAGCGGTCGGGGGAATTCACCCCTCCACTTT
once,TRBV19,TRBD1,15,TRBJ2-5,CASSRTGGFEETQYF,TGTGCCAGTAGTAGGACAGGGGGCTTCGAGGAGACCCAGTACTTC
once,TRBV15,TRBD1,16,TRBJ1-4,CATSKSRGTGLEKLFF,TGTGCCACCAGCAAATCAAGAGGGACAGGGTTGGAAAAACTGTTTTTT
once,TRBV9,-,16,TRBJ1-1,CASSASREGNNAEAFF,TGTGCCAGCAGCGCCTCCAGGGAGGGGAACAACGCTGAAGCTTTCTTT
-,TRBV10-3,-,12,TRBJ1-1,CAISRDSTEAFF,TGTGCCATCAGCAGAGACAGTACTGAAGCTTTCTTT
-,TRBV9,-,16,TRBJ2-1,CASSGTPYFSYNEQFF,TGTGCCAGCAGCGGGACACCCTACTTCTCCTACAATGAGCAGTTCTTC
few,TRBV5-3,-,16,TRBJ1-5,CARSLVRGESNQPQHF,TGTGCCAGAAGCTTGGTTCGGGGTGAGAGCAATCAGCCCCAGCATTTT
-,TRBV5-6,TRBD1,14,TRBJ1-1,CASSYDRVNTEAFF,TGTGCCAGCAGTTACGACAGGGTGAACACTGAAGCTTTCTTT
-,TRBV27,-,15,TRBJ1-2,CASSFRPGRGYGYTF,TGTGCCAGCAGTTTTCGTCCAGGGAGGGGCTATGGCTACACCTTC
-,TRBV5-1,TRBD2,14,TRBJ2-5,CASRGTSGQETQYF,TGCGCCAGCAGAGGGACTAGCGGCCAAGAGACCCAGTACTTC
-,TRBV5-1,TRBD2,16,TRBJ2-7,CASSLGTSGRSYEQYF,TGCGCCAGCAGCTTGGGGACTAGCGGGAGGTCCTACGAGCAGTACTTC
-,TRBV6-5,TRBD1,15,TRBJ1-5,CASRPRDRFNQPQHF,TGTGCCAGCAGGCCCCGGGACAGGTTCAATCAGCCCCAGCATTTT
-,TRBV7-2,-,13,TRBJ1-5,CASSVRGNQPQHF,TGTGCCAGCAGCGTGAGAGGCAATCAGCCCCAGCATTTT
once,TRBV14,-,15,TRBJ1-1,CASSRASGANTEAFF,TGTGCCAGCAGCCGGGCTTCTGGAGCGAACACTGAAGCTTTCTTT
-,TRBV23-1,TRBD1,16,TRBJ1-6,CASQGQGNPVNSPLHF,TGCGCCAGCCAGGGACAGGGTAATCCCGTAAATTCACCCCTCCACTTT
once,TRBV14,TRBD2,17,TRBJ2-3,CASSQVPPAGGADTQYF,TGTGCCAGCAGCCAAGTACCCCCAGCGGGAGGGGCAGATACGCAGTATTTT
few,TRBV9,-,13,TRBJ1-2,CASSILGESGYTF,TGTGCCAGCAGCATCCTGGGGGAGAGTGGCTACACCTTC
-,TRBV5-1,-,17,TRBJ2-3,CASSLSQWPLVTDTQYF,TGCGCCAGCAGCTTGTCCCAGTGGCCTCTTGTCACAGATACGCAGTATTTT
-,TRBV27,TRBD2,18,TRBJ2-5,CASTGAAGGATSRETQYF,TGTGCCAGCACGGGGGCAGCGGGGGGGGCAACTTCCAGGGAGACCCAGTACTTC
-,TRBV9,-,11,TRBJ1-2,CASEAGDGYTF,TGTGCCAGCGAGGCAGGAGATGGCTACACCTTC
-,TRBV5-1,TRBD1,14,TRBJ2-3,CASSLGDRQDTQYF,TGCGCCAGCAGCTTGGGGGACAGGCAAGATACGCAGTATTTT
few,TRBV4-1,-,15,TRBJ2-3,CASSQEGLGTDTQYF,TGCGCCAGCAGCCAAGAGGGTCTTGGCACAGATACGCAGTATTTT
once,TRBV18,-,14,TRBJ2-3,CASSPTGVTDTQYF,TGTGCCAGCTCACCGACGGGGGTGACAGATACGCAGTATTTT
-,TRBV28,-,15,TRBJ2-6,CASSLRGAGANVLTF,TGTGCCAGCAGTTTACGAGGGGCTGGGGCCAACGTCCTGACTTTC
-,TRBV7-9,-,17,TRBJ1-5,CASSLSSTGMGNQPQHF,TGTGCCAGCAGCTTATCCTCGACAGGAATGGGCAATCAGCCCCAGCATTTT
-,TRBV2,-,12,TRBJ2-7,CASSDDGYEQYF,TGTGCCAGCAGTGATGACGGCTACGAGCAGTACTTC
once,TRBV4-2,TRBD2,16,TRBJ2-5,CASSQGNSGRFETQYF,TGTGCCAGCAGCCAAGGGAATAGCGGGAGGTTTGAGACCCAGTACTTC
few,TRBV6-6,-,16,TRBJ2-1,CASSFSAASSYNEQFF,TGTGCCAGCAGTTTTTCGGCCGCGAGCTCCTACAATGAGCAGTTCTTC
-,TRBV5-1,-,14,TRBJ1-6,CASSSGPFNSPLHF,TGCGCCAGCAGCTCGGGCCCTTTTAATTCACCCCTCCACTTT
-,TRBV7-8,TRBD1,14,TRBJ2-2,CASSSGQGAGELFF,TGTGCCAGCAGCTCCGGACAGGGGGCCGGGGAGCTGTTTTTT
-,TRBV11-2,TRBD1,14,TRBJ1-1,CASSPEGTALGAFF,TGTGCCAGCAGCCCCGAGGGGACAGCCCTTGGGGCTTTCTTT
-,TRBV27,-,14,TRBJ1-4,CASSRTATNEKLFF,TGTGCCAGCAGTCGGACAGCAACTAATGAAAAACTGTTTTTT
-,TRBV7-2,-,17,TRBJ2-1,CASSLAVVRSSYNEQFF,TGTGCCAGCAGCTTAGCGGTGGTGAGAAGCTCCTACAATGAGCAGTTCTTC
-,TRBV7-8,TRBD1,15,TRBJ1-4,CASSFSDRGLGELFF,TGTGCCAGCAGCTTTTCGGACAGGGGCCTGGGTGAACTGTTTTTT
-,TRBV9,TRBD2,18,TRBJ2-6,CASSAGLAGASGANVLTF,TGTGCCAGCAGCGCCGGACTAGCGGGGGCCTCTGGGGCCAACGTCCTGACTTTC
few,TRBV11-3,-,14,TRBJ2-5,CASSLRTIMETQYF,TGTGCCAGCAGCCTACGGACTATTATGGAGACCCAGTACTTC